Here is one TCR beta chain with its context. Its antigen remains unidentified. The sample is drawn from a study of cytomegalovirus exposure and HLA in healthy donors. Study conclusions and caveats: Most likely, a cluster of highly shared sequence variants arose as a sequencing artifact. Relative to the roughly 690-donor mean, N-insertions were reportedly fewer in an Asian-associated ancestry cluster in a later analysis.

Primers: 60 Vbeta forward and 13 Jbeta reverse. TCRdb's table, derived via immunoSEQ multiplex PCR, lists solely in-frame clones and lacks some. The table lists about 96,000 clones. Germline loops: CDR1 WNHNN, CDR2 SYGVQD (reference sequence). This CDR3 comprises 15 residues. The junction had 6 bases not matched to a gene; V was cut back by 6 bases and J by 7 bases. At sampling all donors were nominally healthy, likely with unrecorded immune exposures. Sequencing used PBMCs. The clonotype comes from a woman aged 25 to 39 in good health and CMV-seronegative. The gene calls are TRBV10-1 and TRBJ2-1, with 13 bases aligning to TRBD2. The CDR3 reads CASSEGLAGVNEQFF. The CDR3 nucleotides are TGCGCCAGCAGCGAAGGACTAGCGGGAGTAAATGAGCAGTTCTTC.